The 21 T cell receptor beta chains given below trace back to one sample, sequenced in a study of blood T cells in healthy people across ages. Next came a second PCR, run for about 6 to 11 cycles, which used a sample-barcoded 5' primer along with a J-beta primer mix. MiXCR, applied by TCRdb to the 5' RACE reads, yields one record per CDR3 protein. In the table there are some 690,000 distinct CDR3 sequences, about a fifth of which are singletons. Specimen: blood. The receptors were gathered from a man in his sixties or seventies in good health.

The rearrangement uses TRBV14 and TRBJ1-1, with D uncertain. V was cut by 4 bases and J by 0 bases, with 15 bases left in between. The CDR3 totals 16 residues. From germline, CDR1 is SGHDN and CDR2 FVKESK. The CDR3 coding sequence is TGTGCCAGCAGCCTTTCAACCCTCTCATTGAACACTGAAGCTTTCTTT. It codes for CASSLSTLSLNTEAFF.

The CDR3 sequence: CSVEEVGVYGYTF. In DNA, the CDR3 is TGCAGCGTTGAAGAAGTAGGGGTATATGGCTACACCTTC. The V and J genes are TRBV29-1 and TRBJ1-2, with D possibly matching TRBD1 (5 bases). CDR1 and CDR2 from the germline V gene are SQVTM and ANQGSEA. This CDR3 has 13 residues. V shed 0 bases and J shed 5 bases, with 10 bases lying between them.

This clonotype was detected many times. This chain's CDR3 is CASSQRGSTDTQYF. The CDR3 DNA reads as TGCGCCAGCAGCCAACGGGGCTCCACAGATACGCAGTATTTT. This chain connects TRBV4-3 to TRBJ2-3; tentatively, D is TRBD1 or TRBD2 (5 bases each). The CDR3 contains 14 residues. Trimming stripped 2 bases from V and 2 bases from J, with 8 bases between. Germline V lookup: CDR1 LGHNA, CDR2 YSLEER.

This clonotype occurred once. The rearrangement uses TRBV28 and TRBJ2-3; TRBD1 matches 8 bases. CDR1 is MDHEN and CDR2 is SYDVKM in the germline V gene. This CDR3 is built from 15 residues. The V and J ends lost 3 bases and 5 bases, in that order; junction bases with no gene match: 7. The CDR3 is CASSFGGQGGDTQYF. The CDR3, as DNA: TGTGCCAGCAGTTTTGGAGGACAGGGAGGAGATACGCAGTATTTT.

The chain is built from TRBV20-1 and TRBJ2-1; 11 bases agree with TRBD2. CDR1 is DFQATT, CDR2 SNEGSKA, per germline (reference sequence). J gave up 7 bases and V 0 bases, and 11 bases lay outside the gene matches. The CDR3 length is 17 residues. The CDR3 DNA reads as TGCAGTGCTAGAGACTTTATTTTTAGCGGGAGGGCGAATGAGCAGTTCTTC. Its translation: CSARDFIFSGRANEQFF.

This clonotype appeared a single time. This rearrangement joins TRBV20-1 to TRBJ2-6, with TRBD1 matching 7 bases. Germline trimming cut 6 bases from V and 0 bases from J; bases unmatched to any gene: 5. Germline V CDR1 and CDR2: DFQATT, SNEGSKA (reference sequence). The CDR3 loop spans 15 amino acids. For the CDR3, the DNA is TGCAGTGCGAGGGACAGCAACTCTGGGGCCAACGTCCTGACTTTC. It is translated as CSARDSNSGANVLTF.

This clonotype was found a few times. CDR3 coding DNA: TGCGCCAGCAGCCAAGTCTCCAGGGGTTTGGGCGGCTACACCTTC. Its protein product is CASSQVSRGLGGYTF. The rearrangement uses TRBV4-3 and TRBJ1-2, with TRBD1 as a possible D gene (6 bases). Looked up from germline, CDR1 is LGHNA and CDR2 is YSLEER. This CDR3 spans 15 amino acids. V lost 1 base, J lost 8 bases, and 17 bases lay in between.

This clonotype occurred a few times. This chain connects TRBV5-1 to TRBJ1-4; unclear D gene. Germline values: CDR1 SGHRS, CDR2 YFSETQ. The CDR3 is made up of 14 amino acids. V lost 0 bases, J lost 5 bases, and 8 bases lay in between. As DNA, the CDR3 is TGCGCCAGCAGCTTGGCCTGGGAGAATGAAAAACTGTTTTTT. Its protein product is CASSLAWENEKLFF.

This chain uses TRBV12-3 or TRBV12-4 with TRBJ1-4, with 7 bases identical to TRBD1. Trimming cost V 5 bases and J 6 bases; bases outside gene matches: 9. This CDR3 has 15 residues. The CDR3 DNA follows: TGTGCCAGCAGTCCTAGGACAGGCCTGGATGAAAAACTGTTTTTT. Translating gives CASSPRTGLDEKLFF.

This clonotype was picked up a small number of times. The chain combines TRBV20-1 with TRBJ2-1, with 8 bases matching TRBD2. From germline, CDR1 is DFQATT and CDR2 SNEGSKA (reference sequence). This CDR3 comprises 14 residues. Trimming cost V 5 bases and J 6 bases; bases outside gene matches: 9. CDR3 DNA sequence: TGCAGTGCTGGTGATAGCGGGATTGGCAATGAGCAGTTCTTC. Residues: CSAGDSGIGNEQFF.

This clonotype appeared a few times. The chain has TRBV5-1 and TRBJ2-4; D not certain. CDR1 and CDR2 (germline): SGHRS, YFSETQ. V was trimmed by 3 bases and J by 1 base, leaving 11 bases between them. The CDR3 loop spans 15 amino acids. CDR3 DNA sequence: TGCGCCAGCAGCTCCCCTGAGATGGCCAAAAACATTCAGTACTTC. Protein sequence: CASSSPEMAKNIQYF.

The chain recombines TRBV28 with TRBJ1-1, with D uncertain. Germline CDR1 MDHEN, CDR2 SYDVKM. V was shortened by 2 bases and J by 11 bases, with 9 bases between the two germline ends. This CDR3 contains 11 residues. The CDR3 loop is CASSLPERAFF. CDR3 coding DNA: TGTGCCAGCAGTTTACCTGAGAGGGCTTTCTTT.

In this sample, this clonotype turned up a few times. The V call is TRBV10-3, the J call TRBJ2-2; 7 bases match TRBD1. The CDR3 totals 13 residues. J was trimmed by 2 bases and V by 11 bases; bases with no gene match: 5. Germline CDR1 reads ENHRY; CDR2 reads SYGVKD. CDR3 loop: CALRDSNTGELFF. In DNA, the CDR3 is TGTGCCCTCCGGGACAGCAACACCGGGGAGCTGTTTTTT.

With respect to this clonotype: A read error may produce the germline difference seen at one junction end. The rearrangement joins TRBV2 to TRBJ2-2, with 12 bases aligning to TRBD2. The CDR3 sequence is 14 residues long. CDR1 and CDR2 (germline): SNHLY, FYNNEI. The CDR3 region has the DNA TGTGCCAGCGGACTAGCGGGGAACGCCGGGGAGCTGTTTTTT. It codes for CASGLAGNAGELFF.

The rearrangement links TRBV5-8 to TRBJ2-7, with 7 bases that match TRBD1. The CDR3 totals 15 residues. The germline V gene has CDR1 SGHTS and CDR2 YDEGEE. Trimming took 0 bases from V and 2 from J; bases not matched to a gene: 5. The CDR3 DNA reads as TGTGCCAGCAGCTTGGCCCGAGGGGGCACCTACGAGCAGTACTTC. Translating it yields CASSLARGGTYEQYF.

The CDR3 spells CASSAPTALKDTQYF. The CDR3 DNA reads as TGTGCCAGCAGCGCTCCGACAGCCCTCAAAGATACGCAGTATTTT. This sequence joins TRBV12-3 or TRBV12-4 and TRBJ2-3; tentatively, D is TRBD1 (5 bases). The V end lost 6 bases, the J end lost 5 bases, and 18 bases lay between the germline ends. This CDR3 comprises 15 residues.

The chain combines TRBV4-2 with TRBJ2-5, with TRBD2 matching over 12 bases. Per germline, CDR1 LGHNA and CDR2 YNFKEQ. The CDR3 consists of 15 residues. Losses at the gene ends were 5 bases for V and 11 bases for J; bases not matched to a gene: 12. The CDR3 DNA reads as TGTGCCAGCAGCTCTCTAGCGGGGGGGCCTTGGGAGCAGTACTTC. Translated: CASSSLAGGPWEQYF.

This clonotype was seen a handful of times. The V and J genes are TRBV4-2 and TRBJ1-5, with D maybe TRBD1 (6 bases). Between the trimmed V and J ends, which lost 1 base and 5 bases, there was a span of 15 bases. CDR1 and CDR2 (germline): LGHNA, YNFKEQ. CDR3 length: 16 amino acids. The CDR3 loop reads CASSQVAGEVYQPQHF. CDR3 nucleotide sequence: TGTGCCAGCAGCCAAGTAGCAGGGGAGGTTTATCAGCCCCAGCATTTT.

This clonotype appeared a few times. The V and J genes are TRBV4-1 and TRBJ2-5; D perhaps matches TRBD1 (6 bases). Germline CDR1 and CDR2: MGHRA and YSYEKL. This CDR3 comprises 15 residues. V dropped 4 bases and J dropped 4 bases, with 16 bases sitting between them. CDR3 sequence (DNA): TGCGCCAGCAGCCTTCAGGGGCTAGGGGGAGAGACCCAGTACTTC. This sequence encodes CASSLQGLGGETQYF.

The chain carries TRBV7-2 and TRBJ2-1, with 7 bases fitting TRBD1. Trimming cost V 3 bases and J 6 bases; bases outside gene matches: 2. There are 13 residues in the CDR3. Germline CDR1 is SGHTA and CDR2 is FQGNSA. In nucleotides, the CDR3 is TGTGCCAGCAGCTTCGACAGGGTCAATGAGCAGTTCTTC. Its translation is CASSFDRVNEQFF.

This clonotype was recorded a few times. This sequence joins TRBV6-5 and TRBJ1-1; the D is unclear. The germline V and J ends were trimmed by 5 bases and 1 base, with 14 bases remaining between them. The germline V gene encodes CDR1 MNHEY and CDR2 SVGAGI. This CDR3 contains 15 residues. Here the CDR3 reads CASSTPAIPNTEAFF. The CDR3 DNA is TGTGCCAGCAGTACACCCGCGATCCCGAACACTGAAGCTTTCTTT.